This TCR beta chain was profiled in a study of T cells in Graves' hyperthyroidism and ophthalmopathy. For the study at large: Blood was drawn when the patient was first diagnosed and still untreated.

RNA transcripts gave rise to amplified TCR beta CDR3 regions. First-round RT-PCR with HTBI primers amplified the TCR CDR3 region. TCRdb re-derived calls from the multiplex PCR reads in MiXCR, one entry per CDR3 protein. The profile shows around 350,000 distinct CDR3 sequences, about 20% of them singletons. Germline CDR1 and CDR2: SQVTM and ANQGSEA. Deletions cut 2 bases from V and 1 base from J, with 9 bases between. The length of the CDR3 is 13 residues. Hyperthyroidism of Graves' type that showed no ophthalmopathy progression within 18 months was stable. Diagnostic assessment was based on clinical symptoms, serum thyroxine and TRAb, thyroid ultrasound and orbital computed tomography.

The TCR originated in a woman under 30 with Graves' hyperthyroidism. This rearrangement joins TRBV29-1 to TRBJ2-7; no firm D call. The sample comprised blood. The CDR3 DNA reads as TGCAGCGTTGAATTTCGGCCATCCTACGAGCAGTACTTC. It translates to CSVEFRPSYEQYF.